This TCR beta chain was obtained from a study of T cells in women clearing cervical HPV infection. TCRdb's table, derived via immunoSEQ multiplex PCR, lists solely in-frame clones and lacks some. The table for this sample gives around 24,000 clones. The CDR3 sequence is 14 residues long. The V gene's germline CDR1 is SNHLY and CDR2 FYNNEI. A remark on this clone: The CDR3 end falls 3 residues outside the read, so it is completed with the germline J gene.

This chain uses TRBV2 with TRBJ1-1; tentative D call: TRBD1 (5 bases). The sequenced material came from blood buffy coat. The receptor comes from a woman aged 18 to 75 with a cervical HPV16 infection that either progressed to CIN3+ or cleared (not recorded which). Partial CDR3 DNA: TGTGCCAGCAGTGAAGGGGGCAGGGTATCTTAC. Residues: CASSEGGRVSY. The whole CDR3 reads CASSEGGRVSYAFF. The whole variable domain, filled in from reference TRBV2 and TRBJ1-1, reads EPEVTQTPSHQVTQMGQEVILRCVPISNHLYFYWYRQILGQKVEFLVSFYNNEISEKSEIFDDQFSVERPDGSNFTLKIRSTKLEDSAMYFCASSEGGRVSYAFFGQGTRLTVV.